This passage covers 4 T cell receptor beta chains from one sample sequenced in a study of blood T cells in healthy people across ages. A second about 6 to 11 cycle PCR used barcoded and J-beta primers. From the 5' RACE reads, TCRdb called clonotypes with MiXCR, one entry per CDR3 protein. The profile shows roughly 1,100,000 distinct CDR3 sequences, approximately 25% of them singletons. Another study also made use of these data, one on T cells of mothers and their children.

Sequencing was done on a sample of blood. The receptors shown here come from a girl aged 2-10 years in good health.

The chain recombines TRBV10-3 with TRBJ1-4; the D is unclear. CDR3 size: 11 residues. Trimming took 4 bases from V and 14 from J, leaving 11 bases between them. Germline V lookup: CDR1 ENHRY, CDR2 SYGVKD. CDR3: CAISGGSLLFF. The CDR3 DNA follows: TGTGCCATCAGTGGAGGGAGTCTCCTGTTTTTT.

The chain has TRBV18 and TRBJ1-2; 8 bases match TRBD1. Germline loops: CDR1 KGHSH, CDR2 LQKENI. This CDR3 has 13 residues. Germline trimming cut 3 bases from V and 6 bases from J; bases unmatched to any gene: 3. DNA of the CDR3: TGTGCCAGCTCACCGTTGGACAGGGATGGCTACACCTTC. It codes for CASSPLDRDGYTF.

This clonotype has more than one count but fewer than ten. The gene calls are TRBV29-1 and TRBJ1-4, with D unclear. The CDR3 sequence is 17 residues long. Per the germline V gene, CDR1 is SQVTM and CDR2 is ANQGSEA. V gave up 4 bases and J gave up 2 bases, with 20 bases separating them. The CDR3 DNA reads as TGCAGCGTTGGTGGCAGCGAGGGCCTAGGGACTAATGAAAAACTGTTTTTT. Encoded protein: CSVGGSEGLGTNEKLFF.

The sample holds a few counts of this clonotype. J is TRBJ2-2 and V is TRBV27; weak D call: TRBD1 (5 bases). Germline lookup yields CDR1 MNHEY and CDR2 SMNVEV (reference sequence). V was shortened by 0 bases and J by 7 bases, with 18 bases between the two germline ends. The CDR3 has 17 residues. This chain's CDR3 is CASSLSRKAGIYGELFF. DNA of the CDR3: TGTGCCAGCAGTTTATCCCGTAAGGCAGGGATCTACGGGGAGCTGTTTTTT.